The 22 T cell receptor beta chains reported below all come from one sample, sequenced in a study of blood T cell repertoires in COVID-19. Some clones are missing from TCRdb's copy, which holds only in-frame ones; the method was immunoSEQ multiplex PCR. The table records tens of thousands of clones, under 95% of them present only once. Specimen: peripheral blood. These TCRs come from a man aged 45-65 years with acute or convalescent COVID-19.

V is TRBV3-1 (or the pseudogene TRBV3-2) and J is TRBJ2-2; 11 nucleotides agree with TRBD1. The CDR3 totals 20 residues. CDR1 LGHDT and CDR2 YNNKEL come from the germline V gene (reference sequence). Trimming took 5 bases from V and 1 from J; bases not matched to a gene: 15. The CDR3 region has the DNA TGTGCCAGCAGCTACGGGACAGGGGGTTTTCCGGAATTGAACACCGGGGAGCTGTTTTTT. Translated, it gives CASSYGTGGFPELNTGELFF.

The chain is built from TRBV11-3 and TRBJ2-5; D perhaps matches TRBD1 (7 bases). V dropped 5 bases and J dropped 4 bases, with 14 bases sitting between them. The germline gives CDR1 SGHNT, CDR2 YENEEA. The CDR3 covers 14 residues. The CDR3 loop reads CASSQGGRGETQYF. CDR3 coding DNA: TGTGCCAGCAGCCAGGGGGGTAGGGGAGAGACCCAGTACTTC.

The chain joins TRBV15 to TRBJ1-5; 9 nucleotides agree with TRBD1. The V and J ends lost 1 base and 13 bases, in that order; junction bases with no gene match: 14. Per the germline V gene, CDR1 is LNHNV and CDR2 is YYDKDF (reference sequence). The CDR3 has 16 amino acids. CDR3 region: CATSRARRDREKGQHF. The CDR3 DNA reads as TGTGCCACCAGCAGAGCCAGGCGGGACAGGGAAAAAGGTCAGCATTTT.

This rearrangement joins TRBV19 to TRBJ2-1; 12 bases line up with TRBD2. J lost 0 bases, V lost 5 bases, and 14 bases had no gene match. CDR3 size: 20 residues. Germline-derived CDR1 and CDR2 are LNHDA and SQIVND (reference sequence). The CDR3 region is CASSGDWTSGAPSSYNEQFF. The CDR3 DNA reads as TGTGCCAGTAGTGGAGATTGGACTAGCGGGGCCCCGAGCTCCTACAATGAGCAGTTCTTC.

The chain links TRBV5-5 to TRBJ2-7; D is uncertain. Germline V gives CDR1 SGHKS, CDR2 YYEKEE (reference sequence). V shed 0 bases and J shed 5 bases, with 12 bases lying between them. The CDR3 has 14 residues. In DNA, the CDR3 is TGTGCCAGCAGCTTGGCCGCGACACGCGACGAGCAGTACGTC. This codes for CASSLAATRDEQYV.

This rearrangement joins TRBV29-1 to TRBJ2-5, with 16 positions matching TRBD2. Germline assignment: CDR1 SQVTM and CDR2 ANQGSEA. This CDR3 spans 16 amino acids. Losses at the gene ends were 6 bases for V and 4 bases for J; bases not matched to a gene: 8. In DNA, the CDR3 is TGCAGCGTCGACGGGACTAGCGGGGGGGCCGGAGAGACCCAGTACTTC. This translates into CSVDGTSGGAGETQYF. Complete variable domain (other parts from reference TRBV29-1 and TRBJ2-5): SAVISQKPSRDICQRGTSLTIQCQVDSQVTMMFWYRQQPGQSLTLIATANQGSEATYESGFVIDKFPISRPNLTFSTLTVSNMSPEDSSIYLCSVDGTSGGAGETQYFGPGTRLLVL.

The chain is built from TRBV25-1 and TRBJ2-2; D perhaps matches TRBD2 (6 bases). Germline V lookup: CDR1 MGHDK, CDR2 SYGVNS. V was clipped by 1 base and J by 5 bases, with 11 bases between them. The CDR3 has 15 residues. The CDR3 DNA reads as TGTGCCAGCAGTGAATTCATGGGAGGTACCGGGGAGCTGTTTTTT. Amino acid sequence: CASSEFMGGTGELFF.

CDR3 nucleotide sequence: TGCGCCAGCAGCTTCGGCAGGGCGTCGTACGAGCAGTACTTC. Translated: CASSFGRASYEQYF. The chain has TRBV5-1 and TRBJ2-7; maybe TRBD1 (5 bases). The CDR3 has 14 amino acids. Germline lookup yields CDR1 SGHRS and CDR2 YFSETQ. V dropped 2 bases and J dropped 4 bases, with 13 bases sitting between them.

The rearrangement links TRBV9 to TRBJ2-2, with a tentative D call TRBD1 (5 bases). The V gene lost 0 bases and the J gene lost 6 bases, with 9 bases spanning the gap. Germline V gene sequence: CDR1 SGDLS, CDR2 YYNGEE. The CDR3 is 14 residues long. CDR3 nucleotides: TGTGCCAGCAGCGTAGGGGGCGGCCCCGGGGAGCTGTTTTTT. It encodes CASSVGGGPGELFF.

The rearrangement joins TRBV7-9 to TRBJ2-5; unclear D gene. Trimming shortened V by 1 base and J by 5 bases, and 17 bases separated the two germline ends. The CDR3 is 16 residues long. CDR1 SEHNR and CDR2 FQNEAQ come from the germline V gene (reference sequence). CDR3 bases: TGTGCCAGCAGCTTAGTAGGCGGCAGCTCTCTCGAGACCCAGTACTTC. Amino acids: CASSLVGGSSLETQYF.

J is TRBJ2-3 and V is TRBV5-6; 10 bases are a match to TRBD1. Germline CDR1 is SGHDT and CDR2 is YYEEEE. J lost 2 bases, V lost 1 base, and 13 bases had no gene match. CDR3 length: 19 residues. The CDR3 loop reads CASSLRFGGTGVITDTQYF. Here the CDR3 DNA reads TGTGCCAGCAGCTTGCGTTTTGGAGGGACAGGGGTCATCACAGATACGCAGTATTTT.

V is TRBV7-2 and J is TRBJ2-3; 8 bases match TRBD2. J was trimmed by 3 bases and V by 5 bases; bases with no gene match: 4. The CDR3 is 14 amino acids. CDR1 and CDR2 from the germline V gene are SGHTA and FQGNSA. The CDR3 spells CASSRAGATDTQYF. CDR3 nucleotide sequence: TGTGCCAGCAGCAGAGCGGGGGCGACAGATACGCAGTATTTT.

The V call is TRBV20-1, the J call TRBJ2-3; 7 bases map to TRBD2. There are 15 residues in the CDR3. V was pared by 3 bases and J by 2 bases, with 8 bases of the junction left unmatched. The germline V gene encodes CDR1 DFQATT and CDR2 SNEGSKA (reference sequence). The CDR3 coding sequence is TGCAGTGCTAGTCGTCTAGCGGAGTACACAGATACGCAGTATTTT. This codes for CSASRLAEYTDTQYF.

The rearrangement joins TRBV27 to TRBJ1-5; the D gene is possibly TRBD1 (5 bases). The CDR3 is 14 residues long. The V end was cut by 3 bases, the J end by 6 bases, with 12 bases between. Germline V gene sequence: CDR1 MNHEY, CDR2 SMNVEV (reference sequence). CDR3 nucleotides: TGTGCCAGCAGTTTGATTGGGGGGAGTCAGCCCCAGCATTTT. Its protein is CASSLIGGSQPQHF.

The rearrangement joins TRBV30 to TRBJ2-3; D is perhaps TRBD1 (6 bases). The germline V gene encodes CDR1 GTSNPN and CDR2 SVGIG (reference sequence). Trimming took 2 bases from V and 1 from J, leaving 16 bases between them. This CDR3 has 16 residues. The CDR3: CAWSPHDRPRTDTQYF. In DNA, the CDR3 is TGTGCCTGGAGTCCACACGACAGGCCCCGCACAGATACGCAGTATTTT.

The gene calls are TRBV6-5 and TRBJ2-5, with D unclear. Germline V gene lookup returns CDR1 MNHEY and CDR2 SVGAGI. The CDR3 loop spans 13 amino acids. The V end was cut by 0 bases, the J end by 5 bases, with 7 bases between. The CDR3 bases are TGTGCCAGCAGTTACTCGTCAAGCGAGACCCAGTACTTC. Protein product: CASSYSSSETQYF.

The chain joins TRBV28 to TRBJ2-4; no clear D. The CDR3 is 15 amino acids. V was clipped by 2 bases and J by 0 bases, with 8 bases between them. Germline V gene lookup returns CDR1 MDHEN and CDR2 SYDVKM. CDR3 loop: CASSLGQIAKNIQYF. CDR3 sequence (DNA): TGTGCCAGCAGTTTAGGCCAGATAGCCAAAAACATTCAGTACTTC.

V gene TRBV7-6 combines with J gene TRBJ2-1, with 10 bases lining up with TRBD2. Unmatched junction bases numbered 7, after V lost 5 bases and J lost 0 bases. CDR1 is SGHVS and CDR2 is FNYEAQ in the germline V gene. CDR3 length: 17 amino acids. Here the CDR3 DNA reads TGTGCCAGCAGCATAAGCGGGGGGGTAAGCTCCTACAATGAGCAGTTCTTC. Translated, it gives CASSISGGVSSYNEQFF.

The rearrangement uses TRBV7-8 and TRBJ1-1; 8 positions agree with TRBD1. The V gene's germline CDR1 is SGHVS and CDR2 FQNEAQ. CDR3 length equals 17 residues. Germline trimming cut 2 bases from V and 0 bases from J; bases unmatched to any gene: 8. CDR3 residues: CASSLQGAITMNTEAFF. CDR3 sequence (DNA): TGTGCCAGCAGCTTACAGGGGGCGATCACTATGAACACTGAAGCTTTCTTT.

This rearrangement joins TRBV7-2 to TRBJ2-1, with a tentative D call TRBD2 (5 bases). V was shortened by 4 bases and J by 7 bases, with 5 bases between the two germline ends. The CDR3 loop spans 11 amino acids. CDR1 and CDR2 (germline): SGHTA, FQGNSA. CDR3 in amino acids: CASSWRNEQFF. CDR3 nucleotide sequence: TGTGCCAGCAGCTGGAGGAATGAGCAGTTCTTC.

The rearrangement joins TRBV7-2 to TRBJ2-3, with D possibly being TRBD2 (5 bases). Germline CDR1 is SGHTA and CDR2 is FQGNSA. V lost 1 base and J 4 bases, leaving 12 bases between the germline ends. The CDR3 consists of 15 residues. CDR3 sequence: CASSLVGDSADTQYF. CDR3 coding DNA: TGTGCCAGCAGCTTAGTCGGGGATAGCGCAGATACGCAGTATTTT.

This sequence joins TRBV6-2 or TRBV6-3 and TRBJ2-7; D gene ambiguous. The CDR3 is 14 amino acids. Germline V gene sequence: CDR1 MNHEY, CDR2 SVGEGT. V lost 2 bases, J lost 2 bases, and 10 bases lay in between. Here the CDR3 reads CASSYEAETYEQYF. In DNA form, the CDR3 reads TGTGCCAGCAGTTACGAGGCGGAAACCTACGAGCAGTACTTC.